This TCR beta chain stems from a study of read filtering for tumor transcriptome and immune sequencing. Broader study findings: Correlation between methods rose after single-read clonotypes were removed.

From about 0.4 ug of RNA, a library with molecular barcoded alpha/delta and beta/gamma adaptors was made. TCRdb re-analysed the reads in MiXCR, keeping a single row per CDR3 protein. The sample holds 62,000 or so distinct CDR3 sequences; approximately 15% are singletons and the top ten take 45%. This clonotype has at least ten counts. Its antigen is not identified. The V end lost 6 bases, the J end lost 0 bases, and 12 bases lay between the germline ends. This CDR3 spans 14 amino acids. CDR1 is SQVTM and CDR2 is ANQGSEA in the germline V gene. Sequenced: a population of CD138-negative cells sorted from bone marrow. The V call is TRBV29-1, the J call TRBJ1-3; no reliable D call. The receptor's source is a donor at least 40 years old with multiple myeloma. The CDR3 region has the DNA TGCAGCGTGGCGGGTCGCAGCTCTGGAAACACCATATATTTT. Residues: CSVAGRSSGNTIYF.